Presented here are 16 T cell receptor beta chains from one specimen sequenced in a study of blood T cell repertoires in COVID-19. The method was immunoSEQ multiplex PCR; TCRdb's version includes in-frame clones alone and lacks a portion of them. The table shows around 420,000 clones, with approximately 88% occurring only once. The sequenced sample was PBMCs or T cells enriched from blood (not recorded which). These receptors originate from a middle-aged woman with acute COVID-19.

The V call is TRBV6-1, the J call TRBJ2-5; 8 nucleotides line up with TRBD1. Unmatched junction bases numbered 3, after V lost 2 bases and J lost 7 bases. This CDR3 contains 13 residues. Germline V CDR1 and CDR2: MNHNS, SASEGT. CDR3 residues: CASSELQGGTQYF. DNA of the CDR3: TGTGCCAGCAGTGAATTACAGGGGGGGACCCAGTACTTC.

The chain employs TRBV4-1 and TRBJ2-1, with 8 bases lining up with TRBD1. There are 16 residues in the CDR3. Germline V gene data show CDR1 as MGHRA and CDR2 as YSYEKL. V was pared by 2 bases and J by 6 bases, with 9 bases of the junction left unmatched. The CDR3 loop is CASSQPRTGRGNEQFF. The DNA for the CDR3 is TGCGCCAGCAGCCAACCACGGACAGGGCGCGGCAATGAGCAGTTCTTC.

The rearrangement uses TRBV11-3 and TRBJ2-7, with D maybe TRBD1 (6 bases). Looked up from germline, CDR1 is SGHNT and CDR2 is YENEEA. Trimming cost V 1 base and J 3 bases, with 13 bases left between them. The CDR3 has 15 residues. The CDR3 nucleotides read TGTGCCAGCAGCTTAGTGTGGGGGCCAGACTACGAGCAGTACTTC. Protein product: CASSLVWGPDYEQYF.

The rearrangement links TRBV6-5 to TRBJ2-3, with D unresolved. Trimming left V 7 bases short and J 0 bases short, with 11 bases between. The CDR3 is 14 amino acids. The germline V gene has CDR1 MNHEY and CDR2 SVGAGI. The CDR3 loop is CASNRVTSTDTQYF. For the CDR3, the DNA is TGTGCCAGCAACCGAGTAACTAGCACAGATACGCAGTATTTT.

The J gene is TRBJ2-3, the V gene TRBV9; D may be TRBD2 (5 bases). This CDR3 contains 15 residues. Trimming shortened V by 4 bases and J by 2 bases, and 14 bases separated the two germline ends. Germline-derived CDR1 and CDR2 are SGDLS and YYNGEE. In DNA form, the CDR3 reads TGTGCCAGCAGCTGGGCGGGTTGGGACACAGATACGCAGTATTTT. Protein product: CASSWAGWDTDTQYF.

The chain carries TRBV7-8 and TRBJ1-5, with D hard to call. The CDR3 covers 15 residues. CDR1 and CDR2 from the germline V gene are SGHVS and FQNEAQ. Deletions cut 2 bases from V and 5 bases from J, with 13 bases between. The CDR3 sequence: CASSLFSRKDQPQHF. DNA of the CDR3: TGTGCCAGCAGCTTATTTTCCAGGAAGGATCAGCCCCAGCATTTT.

This rearrangement joins TRBV18 to TRBJ1-5, with D possibly TRBD1 on 5 matching bases. This CDR3 spans 14 amino acids. Germline V gene lookup returns CDR1 KGHSH and CDR2 LQKENI. The V end was cut by 5 bases, the J end by 7 bases, with 15 bases between. The CDR3 loop reads CASSISGRDQPQHF. The CDR3 bases are TGTGCCAGCTCAATTTCAGGGAGGGACCAGCCCCAGCATTTT. The full variable domain, completed using reference TRBV18 and TRBJ1-5, is NAGVMQNPRHLVRRRGQEARLRCSPMKGHSHVYWYRQLPEEGLKFMVYLQKENIIDESGMPKERFSAEFPKEGPSILRIQQVVRGDSAAYFCASSISGRDQPQHFGDGTRLSIL.

The V gene is TRBV19, the J gene TRBJ1-2, with D maybe TRBD1 (5 bases). The length of the CDR3 is 14 residues. CDR1 and CDR2 from the germline V gene are LNHDA and SQIVND (reference sequence). The V end lost 3 bases, the J end lost 3 bases, and 11 bases lay between the germline ends. The CDR3 DNA follows: TGTGCCAGTAGTATGGGTGGCAGGGACTATGGCTACACCTTC. Its translation is CASSMGGRDYGYTF.

The rearrangement links TRBV9 to TRBJ2-5; 10 bases agree with TRBD2. Germline V lookup: CDR1 SGDLS, CDR2 YYNGEE. Losses at the gene ends were 5 bases for V and 5 bases for J; bases not matched to a gene: 6. This CDR3 is 14 amino acids long. The CDR3 reads CASSKLAGGETQYF. The CDR3 DNA is TGTGCCAGCAGTAAATTAGCGGGGGGCGAGACCCAGTACTTC.

The V gene is TRBV4-1, the J gene TRBJ1-1; no clear D. CDR1 is MGHRA, CDR2 YSYEKL, per germline. V lost 3 bases and J lost 1, with 18 bases in between. The CDR3 extends over 17 amino acids. The CDR3 protein is CASSHPGFGKKNTEAFF. Written as DNA, the CDR3 is TGCGCCAGCAGCCATCCGGGCTTCGGGAAGAAGAACACTGAAGCTTTCTTT.

The V call is TRBV5-8, the J call TRBJ2-7; 9 nucleotides match TRBD1. Germline CDR1 is SGHTS and CDR2 is YDEGEE. CDR3 length equals 17 residues. The ends lost 4 bases at V and 0 bases at J; junction bases unmatched: 11. Here the CDR3 DNA reads TGTGCCAGCAGCAGGGACAGGGCCGGTGGGAGCTCCTACGAGCAGTACTTC. This sequence encodes CASSRDRAGGSSYEQYF.

The chain recombines TRBV19 with TRBJ1-1; possibly TRBD1 for D (5 bases). The CDR3 covers 17 residues. V dropped 6 bases and J dropped 8 bases, with 28 bases sitting between them. Germline V gives CDR1 LNHDA, CDR2 SQIVND (reference sequence). CDR3 loop: CASSLRSGVFSEPEAFF. As DNA, the CDR3 is TGTGCCAGTAGCCTCCGGTCGGGGGTATTTTCCGAGCCAGAAGCTTTCTTT.

CDR3 sequence reads: CASSHGQVIQLNYGYTF. The CDR3 nucleotides read TGTGCCAGCAGCCACGGACAGGTCATCCAATTGAACTATGGCTACACCTTC. V gene TRBV14 combines with J gene TRBJ1-2, with 7 bases identical to TRBD1. Looked up from germline, CDR1 is SGHDN and CDR2 is FVKESK. The V and J ends lost 3 bases and 2 bases, in that order; junction bases with no gene match: 12. CDR3 length equals 17 residues.

This chain links TRBV2 with TRBJ2-7; 12 nucleotides match TRBD2. V shed 7 bases and J 6 bases; nucleotides not matched to a gene: 10. The CDR3 runs to 15 residues. From germline, CDR1 is SNHLY and CDR2 FYNNEI. CDR3 DNA: TGTGCCAGCATCGTTTGGGCTAGCGGGGGGGGCGAGCAGTACTTC. Translation gives CASIVWASGGGEQYF.

This rearrangement joins TRBV27 to TRBJ1-1; weak D call: TRBD1 (5 bases). Trimming left V 6 bases short and J 3 bases short, with 14 bases between. Germline CDR1 reads MNHEY; CDR2 reads SMNVEV (reference sequence). The CDR3 contains 14 residues. The CDR3 bases are TGTGCCAGCAGCGCAGGGAGGTGGGACACTGAAGCTTTCTTT. The encoded protein is CASSAGRWDTEAFF.

This clone was detected only once. The V call is TRBV3-1 (or the pseudogene TRBV3-2), the J call TRBJ1-2, with D hard to call. Trimming took 2 bases from V and 2 from J, leaving 15 bases between them. This CDR3 has 16 residues. The germline CDR1 and CDR2 sequences are LGHDT and YNNKEL (reference sequence). The CDR3 here is CASSQRDTWANYGYTF. The CDR3, as DNA: TGTGCCAGCAGCCAAAGAGACACCTGGGCAAACTATGGCTACACCTTC.